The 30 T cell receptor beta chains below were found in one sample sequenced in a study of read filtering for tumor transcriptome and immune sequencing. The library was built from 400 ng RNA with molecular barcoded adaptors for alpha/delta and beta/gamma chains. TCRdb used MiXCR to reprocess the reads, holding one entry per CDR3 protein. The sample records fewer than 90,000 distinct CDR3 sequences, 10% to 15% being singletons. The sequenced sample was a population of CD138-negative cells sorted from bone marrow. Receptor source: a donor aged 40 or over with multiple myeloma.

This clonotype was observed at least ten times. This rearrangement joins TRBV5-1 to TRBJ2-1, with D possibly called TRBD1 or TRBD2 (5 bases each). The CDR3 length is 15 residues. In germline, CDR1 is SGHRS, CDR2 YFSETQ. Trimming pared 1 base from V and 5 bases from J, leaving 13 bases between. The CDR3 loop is CASSLSGMGHNEQFF. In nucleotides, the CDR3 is TGCGCCAGCAGCTTGTCAGGAATGGGACACAATGAGCAGTTCTTC.

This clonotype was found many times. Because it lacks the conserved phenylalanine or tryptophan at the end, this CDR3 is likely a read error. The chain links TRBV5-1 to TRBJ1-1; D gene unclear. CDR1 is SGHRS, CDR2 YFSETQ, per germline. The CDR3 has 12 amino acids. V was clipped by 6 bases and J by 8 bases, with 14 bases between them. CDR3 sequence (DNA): TGCGCCAGCACCGCCGACCTTGGGGAAGCTTTCCTT. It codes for CASTADLGEAFL.

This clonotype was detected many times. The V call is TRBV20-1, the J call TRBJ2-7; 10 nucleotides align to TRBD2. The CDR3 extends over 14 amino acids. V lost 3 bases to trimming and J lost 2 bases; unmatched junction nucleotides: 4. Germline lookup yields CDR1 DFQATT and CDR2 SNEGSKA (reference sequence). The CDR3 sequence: CSASSGTSAYEQYF. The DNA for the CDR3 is TGCAGTGCTAGTTCCGGGACTAGCGCCTACGAGCAGTACTTC.

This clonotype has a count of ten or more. The CDR3 is CASSLGGAPSEKLFF. The CDR3 coding sequence is TGTGCCAGCAGCTTAGGAGGGGCGCCCAGTGAAAAACTGTTTTTT. J is TRBJ1-4 and V is TRBV11-3, with D tentatively TRBD1 (5 bases). This CDR3 contains 15 residues. Trimming removed 1 base from V and 7 bases from J, with 13 bases in between. The germline CDR1 and CDR2 sequences are SGHNT and YENEEA.

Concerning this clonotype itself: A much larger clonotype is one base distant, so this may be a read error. The DNA of the CDR3 is TGCAGTGCTAGAGAGATAGGGAACACCGGGGAGATGTTTTTT. This gives the protein CSAREIGNTGEMFF. The rearrangement uses TRBV20-1 and TRBJ2-2, with a tentative D call TRBD2 (5 bases). Germline V lookup: CDR1 DFQATT, CDR2 SNEGSKA (reference sequence). This CDR3 is built from 14 residues.

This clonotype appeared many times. CDR3 loop: CASSYSRVMNEQFF. The CDR3 bases are TGTGCCAGCAGTTACTCGAGGGTAATGAATGAGCAGTTCTTC. The chain carries TRBV6-5 and TRBJ2-1; D possibly corresponds to TRBD2 (5 bases). The CDR3 extends over 14 amino acids. The V gene's germline CDR1 is MNHEY and CDR2 SVGAGI. V was trimmed by 0 bases and J by 7 bases, leaving 10 bases between them.

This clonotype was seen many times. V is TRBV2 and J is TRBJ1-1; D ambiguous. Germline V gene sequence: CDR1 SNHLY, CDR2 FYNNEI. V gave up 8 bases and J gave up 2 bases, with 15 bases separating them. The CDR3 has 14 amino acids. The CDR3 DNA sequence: TGTGCCAGCCGCAGTCGGTTGGGAAACACTGAAGCTTTCTTT. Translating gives CASRSRLGNTEAFF. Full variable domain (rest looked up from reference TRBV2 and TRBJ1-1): EPEVTQTPSHQVTQMGQEVILRCVPISNHLYFYWYRQILGQKVEFLVSFYNNEISEKSEIFDDQFSVERPDGSNFTLKIRSTKLEDSAMYFCASRSRLGNTEAFFGQGTRLTVV.

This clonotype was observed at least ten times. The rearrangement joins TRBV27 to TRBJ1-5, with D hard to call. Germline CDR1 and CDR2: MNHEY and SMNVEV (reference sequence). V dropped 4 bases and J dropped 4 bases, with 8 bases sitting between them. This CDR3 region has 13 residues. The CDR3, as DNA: TGTGCCAGCAGTTACGACAAAAATCAGCCCCAGCATTTT. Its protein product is CASSYDKNQPQHF.

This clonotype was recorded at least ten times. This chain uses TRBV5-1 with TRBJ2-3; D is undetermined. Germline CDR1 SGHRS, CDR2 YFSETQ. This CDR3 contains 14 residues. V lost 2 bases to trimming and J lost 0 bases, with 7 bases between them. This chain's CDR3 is CASSFTDSTDTQYF. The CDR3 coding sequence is TGCGCCAGCAGCTTCACGGACAGCACAGATACGCAGTATTTT.

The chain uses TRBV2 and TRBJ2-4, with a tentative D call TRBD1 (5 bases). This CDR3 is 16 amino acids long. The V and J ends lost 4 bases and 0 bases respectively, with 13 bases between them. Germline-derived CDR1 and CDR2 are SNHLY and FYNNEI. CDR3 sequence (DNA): TGTGCCAGCAGTGCCAGGGTGGTTGGAGCCAAAAACATTCAGTACTTC. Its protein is CASSARVVGAKNIQYF.

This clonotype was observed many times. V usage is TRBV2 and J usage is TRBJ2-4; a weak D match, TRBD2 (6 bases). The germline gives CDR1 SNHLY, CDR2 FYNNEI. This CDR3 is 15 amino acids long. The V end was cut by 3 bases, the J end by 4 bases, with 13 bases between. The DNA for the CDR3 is TGTGCCAGCAGTGACGGGTCAGCGGGTAAAAACATTCAGTACTTC. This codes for CASSDGSAGKNIQYF.

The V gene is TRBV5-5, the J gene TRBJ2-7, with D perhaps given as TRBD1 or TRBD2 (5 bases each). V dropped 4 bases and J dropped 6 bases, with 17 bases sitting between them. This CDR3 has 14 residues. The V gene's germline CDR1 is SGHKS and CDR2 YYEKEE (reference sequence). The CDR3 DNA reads TGTGCCAGCAGCGAGGGGCAGGGTTACCGCGAGCAGTACTTC. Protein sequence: CASSEGQGYREQYF.

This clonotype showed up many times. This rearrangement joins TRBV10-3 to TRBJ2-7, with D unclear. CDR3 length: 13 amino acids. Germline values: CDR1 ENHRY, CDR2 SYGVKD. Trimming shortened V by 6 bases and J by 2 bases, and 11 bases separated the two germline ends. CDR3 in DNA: TGTGCCATCAGCCCGGACCGACCCTACGAGCAGTACTTC. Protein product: CAISPDRPYEQYF.

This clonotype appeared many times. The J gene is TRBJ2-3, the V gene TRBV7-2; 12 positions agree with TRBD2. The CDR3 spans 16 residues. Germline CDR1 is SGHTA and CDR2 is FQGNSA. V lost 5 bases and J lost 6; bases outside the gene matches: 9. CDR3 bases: TGTGCCAGCAGCCCAAGACTAGCGGGAGCTCTGGATACGCAGTATTTT. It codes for CASSPRLAGALDTQYF.

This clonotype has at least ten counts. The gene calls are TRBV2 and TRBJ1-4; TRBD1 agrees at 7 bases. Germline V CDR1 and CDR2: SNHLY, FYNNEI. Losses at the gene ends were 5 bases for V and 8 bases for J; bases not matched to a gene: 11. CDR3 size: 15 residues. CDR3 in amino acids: CASSPSGTVGEKLFF. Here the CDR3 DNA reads TGTGCCAGCAGTCCCTCCGGGACAGTTGGAGAAAAACTGTTTTTT. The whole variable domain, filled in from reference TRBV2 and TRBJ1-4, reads EPEVTQTPSHQVTQMGQEVILRCVPISNHLYFYWYRQILGQKVEFLVSFYNNEISEKSEIFDDQFSVERPDGSNFTLKIRSTKLEDSAMYFCASSPSGTVGEKLFFGSGTQLSVL.

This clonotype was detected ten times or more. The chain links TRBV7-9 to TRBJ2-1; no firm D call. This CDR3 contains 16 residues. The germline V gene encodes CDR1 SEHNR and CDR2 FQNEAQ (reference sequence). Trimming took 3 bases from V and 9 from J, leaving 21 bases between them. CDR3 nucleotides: TGTGCCAGCAGCTTCCCCCCCAGACGGCCACCGGCTGAGCAGTTCTTC. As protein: CASSFPPRRPPAEQFF.

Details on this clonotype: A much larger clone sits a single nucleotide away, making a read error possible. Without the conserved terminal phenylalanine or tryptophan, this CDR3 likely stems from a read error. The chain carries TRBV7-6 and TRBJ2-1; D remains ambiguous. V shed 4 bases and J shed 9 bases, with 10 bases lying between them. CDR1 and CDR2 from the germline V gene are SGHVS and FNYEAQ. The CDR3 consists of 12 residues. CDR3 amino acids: CASSSQRAEQFL. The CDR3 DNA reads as TGTGCCAGCAGCTCCCAAAGGGCTGAGCAGTTCCTC.

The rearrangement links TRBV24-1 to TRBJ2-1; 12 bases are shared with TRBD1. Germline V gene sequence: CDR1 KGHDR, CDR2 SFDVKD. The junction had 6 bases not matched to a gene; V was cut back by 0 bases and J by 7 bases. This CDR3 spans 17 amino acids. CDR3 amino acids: CATSDLQGTGGKNEQFF. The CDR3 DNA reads TGTGCCACCAGTGATTTGCAAGGGACAGGGGGCAAAAATGAGCAGTTCTTC.

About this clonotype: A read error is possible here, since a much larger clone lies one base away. CDR3 nucleotides: TGCGCCAGCAGCTCCGGGACTAGCGGGAGTCTGGAAGAGCAGTTCTTC. Encoded protein: CASSSGTSGSLEEQFF. The chain has TRBV5-1 and TRBJ2-1; 14 positions match TRBD2. The junction had 9 bases not matched to a gene; V was cut back by 3 bases and J by 10 bases. Germline loops: CDR1 SGHRS, CDR2 YFSETQ. This CDR3 is built from 16 residues.

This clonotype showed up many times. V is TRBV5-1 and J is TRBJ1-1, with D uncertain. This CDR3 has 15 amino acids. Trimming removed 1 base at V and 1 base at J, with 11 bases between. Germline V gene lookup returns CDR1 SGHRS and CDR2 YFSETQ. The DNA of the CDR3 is TGCGCCAGCAGCTTGACGGGGTCGGGGAACACTGAAGCTTTCTTT. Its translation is CASSLTGSGNTEAFF.

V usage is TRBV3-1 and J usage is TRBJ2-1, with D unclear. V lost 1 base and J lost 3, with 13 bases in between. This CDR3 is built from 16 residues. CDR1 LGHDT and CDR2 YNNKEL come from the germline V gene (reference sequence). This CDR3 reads CASSQGAVALYNEQFF. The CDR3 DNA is TGTGCCAGCAGCCAAGGCGCCGTAGCCCTCTACAATGAGCAGTTCTTC.

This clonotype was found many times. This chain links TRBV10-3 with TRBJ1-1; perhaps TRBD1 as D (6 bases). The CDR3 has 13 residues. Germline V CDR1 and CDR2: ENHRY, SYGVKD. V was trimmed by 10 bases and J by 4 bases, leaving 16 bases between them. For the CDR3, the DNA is TGTGCCACCGCCGGGGTCAGGGGCACTGAAGCTTTCTTT. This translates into CATAGVRGTEAFF.

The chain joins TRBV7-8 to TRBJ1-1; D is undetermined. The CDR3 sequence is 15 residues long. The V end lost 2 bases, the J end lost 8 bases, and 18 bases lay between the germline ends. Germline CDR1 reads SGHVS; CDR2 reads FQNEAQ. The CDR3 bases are TGTGCCAGCAGCTTAAGTAGAGGCGGGTTCCCCGAAGCTTTCTTT. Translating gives CASSLSRGGFPEAFF.

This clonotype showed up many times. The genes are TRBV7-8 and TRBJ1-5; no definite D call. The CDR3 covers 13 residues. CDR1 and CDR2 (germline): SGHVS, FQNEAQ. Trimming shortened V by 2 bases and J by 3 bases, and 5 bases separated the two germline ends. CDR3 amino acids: CASSLTDNQPQHF. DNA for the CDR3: TGTGCCAGCAGCTTAACAGACAATCAGCCCCAGCATTTT.

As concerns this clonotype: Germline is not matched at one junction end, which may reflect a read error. CDR3 in amino acids: CASSNRVREAFF. CDR3 bases: TGCGCCAGCAGCAACCGGGTCAGAGAAGCCTTCTTT. The chain combines TRBV5-1 with TRBJ1-1, with D unclear. From germline, CDR1 is SGHRS and CDR2 YFSETQ. This CDR3 has 12 residues.

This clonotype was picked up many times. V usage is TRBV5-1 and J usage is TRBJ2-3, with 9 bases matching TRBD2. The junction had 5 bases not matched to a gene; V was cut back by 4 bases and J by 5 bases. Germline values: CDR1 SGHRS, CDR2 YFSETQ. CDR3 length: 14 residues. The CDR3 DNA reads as TGCGCCAGCAGCGCTAGCGGGATGGTAGATACGCAGTATTTT. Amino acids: CASSASGMVDTQYF. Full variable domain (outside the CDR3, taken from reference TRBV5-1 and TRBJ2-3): KAGVTQTPRYLIKTRGQQVTLSCSPISGHRSVSWYQQTPGQGLQFLFEYFSETQRNKGNFPGRFSGRQFSNSRSEMNVSTLELGDSALYLCASSASGMVDTQYFGPGTRLTVL.

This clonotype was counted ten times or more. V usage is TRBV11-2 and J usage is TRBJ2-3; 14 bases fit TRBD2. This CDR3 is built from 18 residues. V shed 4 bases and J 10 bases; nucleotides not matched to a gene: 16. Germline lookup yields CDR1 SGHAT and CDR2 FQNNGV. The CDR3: CASSSVLGLAGEDRAQYF. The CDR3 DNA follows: TGTGCCAGCAGCTCAGTCCTGGGACTAGCGGGAGAAGATAGGGCGCAGTATTTT.

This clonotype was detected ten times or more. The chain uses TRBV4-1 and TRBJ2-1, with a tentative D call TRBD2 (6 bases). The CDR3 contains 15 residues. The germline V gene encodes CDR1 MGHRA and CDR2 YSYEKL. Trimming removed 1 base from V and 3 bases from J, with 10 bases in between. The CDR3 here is CASSQVPGVYNEQFF. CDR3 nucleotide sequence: TGCGCCAGCAGCCAAGTTCCGGGAGTCTACAATGAGCAGTTCTTC.

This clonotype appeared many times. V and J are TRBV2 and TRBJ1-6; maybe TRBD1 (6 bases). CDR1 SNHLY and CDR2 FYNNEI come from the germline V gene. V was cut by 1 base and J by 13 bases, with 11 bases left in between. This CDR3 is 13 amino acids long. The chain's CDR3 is CASSEDRDSPLHF. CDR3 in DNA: TGTGCCAGCAGTGAAGACAGGGATAGCCCCCTCCACTTT.

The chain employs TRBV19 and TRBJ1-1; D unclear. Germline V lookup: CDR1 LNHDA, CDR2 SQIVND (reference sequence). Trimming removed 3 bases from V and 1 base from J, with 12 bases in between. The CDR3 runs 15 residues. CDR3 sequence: CASSINPGGNTEAFF. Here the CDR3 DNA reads TGTGCCAGTAGTATTAACCCAGGAGGGAACACTGAAGCTTTCTTT.